The entry that follows covers one TCR beta chain sequence. Its cognate antigen is unknown. V lost 3 bases, J lost 3 bases, and 17 bases lay in between. The CDR3 consists of 16 residues. Germline V gene sequence: CDR1 SGHRS, CDR2 YFSETQ. The immunoSEQ assay was v3. Only in-frame clones appear in the TCRdb table, and some are missing; sequencing was by immunoSEQ multiplex PCR. The sample contains approximately 50,000 clones, approximately 80% of which appear only once. Time point in this sample: pre-treatment sample, taken before nivolumab and TIL therapy. This sample stems from a study of TIL therapy for anti-PD-1-resistant metastatic lung cancer. Study-level information: Several tumors were EGFR-mutant and two were ALK-rearranged.

Study-wide results and caveats: Patients were highly selected, enriched for treatment-naive, never-smoker and oncogene-addicted cases.

The rearrangement uses TRBV5-1 and TRBJ2-3, with a tentative D call TRBD2 (5 bases). The sequencing used blood, collected at baseline. The origin of this receptor is a person aged 25-79 years with non-small cell lung cancer. The CDR3 DNA reads TGCGCCAGCAGCTCTGTTCGCCGGGGTGGAACAGATACGCAGTATTTT. Its protein product is CASSSVRRGGTDTQYF. Full variable domain (rest looked up from reference TRBV5-1 and TRBJ2-3): KAGVTQTPRYLIKTRGQQVTLSCSPISGHRSVSWYQQTPGQGLQFLFEYFSETQRNKGNFPGRFSGRQFSNSRSEMNVSTLELGDSALYLCASSSVRRGGTDTQYFGPGTRLTVL.